This T cell receptor (beta chain) comes out of a study of blood T cell repertoires in COVID-19. Overall study context: Sources were T cells, B-cell-depleted T cells, or PBMCs; the material itself was cDNA or gDNA.

The repertoire was sequenced with immunoSEQ multiplex PCR; TCRdb's copy has only in-frame clones and lacks some. The sample includes 200,000 to 250,000 clones, 88% seen only once; the top ten take roughly 2.5%. The germline V gene encodes CDR1 SGHAT and CDR2 FQNNGV. V dropped 4 bases and J dropped 5 bases, with 12 bases sitting between them. This CDR3 has 13 amino acids. Sequenced material: peripheral blood. The receptor's source is a woman aged 55-75 years with acute or convalescent COVID-19. The chain joins TRBV11-2 to TRBJ2-7; weak D call: TRBD2 (5 bases). In DNA, the CDR3 is TGTGCCAGCAGCTCTTTAGAGGGAAACGAGCAGTACTTC. This translates into CASSSLEGNEQYF.